Below, 3 T cell receptor beta chains from the same sample are listed, as sequenced in a study of T-cell reconstitution after alpha-beta-depleted transplantation in children. Using unique molecular identifiers, the investigators prepared the TCRbeta library. MiXCR, applied by TCRdb to the PCR reads, yields one record per CDR3 protein. Of 500,000 to 600,000 distinct CDR3 sequences in the sample, around a third were seen once. The sequencing here drew on PBMCs from the stem cell graft donor, taken from the stem cell graft. The receptor source for this set is a human donor who donated a stem cell graft to a child with aplastic anemia.

In its sample, this clonotype was seen a few times. J is TRBJ1-5 and V is TRBV19; D gene unclear. The germline gives CDR1 LNHDA, CDR2 SQIVND (reference sequence). V was cut by 1 base and J by 3 bases, with 10 bases left in between. This CDR3 region has 15 residues. CDR3 sequence: CASSIGPQPNQPQHF. The CDR3 nucleotides are TGTGCCAGTAGTATAGGGCCCCAGCCCAATCAGCCCCAGCATTTT.

This rearrangement joins TRBV10-2 to TRBJ1-6, with D possibly being TRBD1 (5 bases). The germline V gene encodes CDR1 WSHSY and CDR2 SAAADI. Trimming left V 0 bases short and J 8 bases short, with 14 bases between. The CDR3 runs to 16 residues. The chain's CDR3 is CASSESRDVIYSPLHF. The DNA for the CDR3 is TGCGCCAGCAGTGAGTCTAGGGACGTTATTTATTCACCCCTCCACTTT.

This clonotype appeared a few times. This chain uses TRBV4-3 with TRBJ2-3; D uncertain. Germline lookup yields CDR1 LGHNA and CDR2 YSLEER. V lost 0 bases and J lost 6, with 10 bases in between. CDR3 length equals 14 residues. CDR3 amino acids: CASSQDVPRDTQYF. The DNA for the CDR3 is TGCGCCAGCAGCCAAGATGTTCCCCGGGATACGCAGTATTTT.